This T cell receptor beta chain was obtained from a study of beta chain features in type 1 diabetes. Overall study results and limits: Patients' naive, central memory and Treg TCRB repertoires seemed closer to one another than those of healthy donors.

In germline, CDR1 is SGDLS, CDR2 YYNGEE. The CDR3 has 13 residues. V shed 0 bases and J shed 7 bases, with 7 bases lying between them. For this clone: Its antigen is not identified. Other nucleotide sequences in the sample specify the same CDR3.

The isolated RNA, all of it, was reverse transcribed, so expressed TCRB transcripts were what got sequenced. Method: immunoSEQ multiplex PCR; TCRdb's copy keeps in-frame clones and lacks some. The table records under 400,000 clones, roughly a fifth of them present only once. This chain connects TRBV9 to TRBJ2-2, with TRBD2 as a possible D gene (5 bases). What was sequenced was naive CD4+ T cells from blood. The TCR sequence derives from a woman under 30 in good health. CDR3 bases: TGTGCCAGCAGCGTAGCGGGGATCGGGGAGCTGTTTTTT. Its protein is CASSVAGIGELFF.